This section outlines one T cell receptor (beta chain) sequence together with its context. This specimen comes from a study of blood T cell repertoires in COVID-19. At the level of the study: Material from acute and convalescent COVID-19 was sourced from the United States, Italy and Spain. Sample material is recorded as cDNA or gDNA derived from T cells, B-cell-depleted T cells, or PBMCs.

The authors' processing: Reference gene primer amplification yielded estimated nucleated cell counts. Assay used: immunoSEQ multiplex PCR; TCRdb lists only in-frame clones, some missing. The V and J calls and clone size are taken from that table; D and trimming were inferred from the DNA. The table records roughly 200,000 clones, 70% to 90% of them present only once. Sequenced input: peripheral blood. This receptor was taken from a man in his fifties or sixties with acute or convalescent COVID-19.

Here the CDR3 DNA reads TGTGCCAGCAGCTTCGCCGGCGGGAGCCGGAACACCGGGGAGCTGTTTTTT. Encoded protein: CASSFAGGSRNTGELFF. The rearrangement links TRBV5-8 to TRBJ2-2; 7 bases are shared with TRBD2. Germline assignment: CDR1 SGHTS and CDR2 YDEGEE. V lost 2 bases, J lost 1 base, and 8 bases stayed unmatched. This CDR3 region has 17 residues.